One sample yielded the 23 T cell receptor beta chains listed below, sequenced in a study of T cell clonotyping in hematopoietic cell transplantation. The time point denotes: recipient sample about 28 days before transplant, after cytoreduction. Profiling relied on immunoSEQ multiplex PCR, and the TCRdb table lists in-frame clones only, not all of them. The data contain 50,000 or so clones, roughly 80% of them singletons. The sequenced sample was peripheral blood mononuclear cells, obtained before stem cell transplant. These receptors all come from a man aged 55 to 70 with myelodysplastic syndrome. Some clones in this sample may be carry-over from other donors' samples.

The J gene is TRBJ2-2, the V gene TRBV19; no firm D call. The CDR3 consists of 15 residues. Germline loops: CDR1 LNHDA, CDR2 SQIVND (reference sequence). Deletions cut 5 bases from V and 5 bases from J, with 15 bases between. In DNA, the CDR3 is TGTGCCAGTAGTTCCCCGGGCGGCGGAACCGGGGAGCTGTTTTTT. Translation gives CASSSPGGGTGELFF.

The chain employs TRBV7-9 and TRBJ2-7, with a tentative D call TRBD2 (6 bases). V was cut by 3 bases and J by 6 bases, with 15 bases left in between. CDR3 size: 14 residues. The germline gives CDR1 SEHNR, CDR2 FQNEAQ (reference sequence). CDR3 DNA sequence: TGTGCCAGCAGCTTGGATGAGCGGGTTTCCGAGCAGTACTTC. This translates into CASSLDERVSEQYF.

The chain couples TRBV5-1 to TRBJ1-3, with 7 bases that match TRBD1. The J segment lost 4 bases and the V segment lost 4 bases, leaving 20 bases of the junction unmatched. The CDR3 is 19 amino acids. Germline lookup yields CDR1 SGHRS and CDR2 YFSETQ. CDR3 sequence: CASSLDRSTGSLWGNTIYF. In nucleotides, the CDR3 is TGCGCCAGCAGCCTGGACAGGTCGACCGGCTCCTTGTGGGGAAACACCATATATTTT.

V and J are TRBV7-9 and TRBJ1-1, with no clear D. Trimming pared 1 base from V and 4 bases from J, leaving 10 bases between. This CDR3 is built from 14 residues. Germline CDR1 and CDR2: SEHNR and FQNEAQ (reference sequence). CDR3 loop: CASSLVSVPTEAFF. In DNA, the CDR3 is TGTGCCAGCAGCTTAGTTTCAGTCCCCACTGAAGCTTTCTTT.

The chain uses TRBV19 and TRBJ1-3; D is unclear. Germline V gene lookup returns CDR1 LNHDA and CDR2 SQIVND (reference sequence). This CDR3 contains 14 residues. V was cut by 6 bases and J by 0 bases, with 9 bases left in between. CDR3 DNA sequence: TGTGCCAGTAGCGGAATTGGCTCTGGAAACACCATATATTTT. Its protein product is CASSGIGSGNTIYF.

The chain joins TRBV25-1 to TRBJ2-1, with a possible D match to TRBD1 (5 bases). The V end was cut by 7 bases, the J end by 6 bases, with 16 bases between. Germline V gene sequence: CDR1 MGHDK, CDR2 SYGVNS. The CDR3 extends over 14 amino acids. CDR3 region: CASKGPQPINEQFF. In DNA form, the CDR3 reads TGTGCCAGCAAGGGGCCCCAGCCGATCAATGAGCAGTTCTTC.

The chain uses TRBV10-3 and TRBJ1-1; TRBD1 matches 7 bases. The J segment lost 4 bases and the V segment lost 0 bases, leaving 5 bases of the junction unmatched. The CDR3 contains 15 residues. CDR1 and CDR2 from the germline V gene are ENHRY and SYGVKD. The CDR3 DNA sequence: TGTGCCATCAGTGAGTCGACAGGGATGACCACTGAAGCTTTCTTT. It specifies CAISESTGMTTEAFF.

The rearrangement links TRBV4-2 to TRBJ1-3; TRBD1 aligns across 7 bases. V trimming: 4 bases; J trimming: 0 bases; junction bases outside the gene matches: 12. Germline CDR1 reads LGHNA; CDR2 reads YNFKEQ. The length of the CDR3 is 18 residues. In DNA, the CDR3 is TGTGCCAGCAGCCCAAGGGAAAAGGGGACAGCCTCTGGAAACACCATATATTTT. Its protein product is CASSPREKGTASGNTIYF.

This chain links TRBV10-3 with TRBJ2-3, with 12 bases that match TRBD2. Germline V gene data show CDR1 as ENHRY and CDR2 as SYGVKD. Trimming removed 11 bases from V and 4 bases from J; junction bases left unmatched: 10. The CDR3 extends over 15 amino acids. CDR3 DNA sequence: TGTGCCTCTTCTAGCGGGGGGGCTCGATCAGATACGCAGTATTTT. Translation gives CASSSGGARSDTQYF.

CDR3 residues: CASSSPGQPQHF. For the CDR3, the DNA is TGTGCCAGCAGCTCCCCCGGTCAGCCCCAGCATTTT. The chain couples TRBV7-2 to TRBJ1-5; no clear D. This CDR3 has 12 amino acids. The V end was cut by 4 bases, the J end by 6 bases, with 7 bases between. CDR1 is SGHTA, CDR2 FQGNSA, per germline.

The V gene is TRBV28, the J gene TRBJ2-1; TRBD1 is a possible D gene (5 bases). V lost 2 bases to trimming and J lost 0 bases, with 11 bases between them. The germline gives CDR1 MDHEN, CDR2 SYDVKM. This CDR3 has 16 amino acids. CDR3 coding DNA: TGTGCCAGCAGTTTAGAACACAGGCCCTCCTACAATGAGCAGTTCTTC. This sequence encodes CASSLEHRPSYNEQFF.

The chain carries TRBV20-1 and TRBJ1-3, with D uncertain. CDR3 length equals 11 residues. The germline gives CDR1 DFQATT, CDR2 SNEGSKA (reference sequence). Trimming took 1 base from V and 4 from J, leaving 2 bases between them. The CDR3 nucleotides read TGCAGTGCTAGAGCGGGAAACACCATATATTTT. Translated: CSARAGNTIYF.

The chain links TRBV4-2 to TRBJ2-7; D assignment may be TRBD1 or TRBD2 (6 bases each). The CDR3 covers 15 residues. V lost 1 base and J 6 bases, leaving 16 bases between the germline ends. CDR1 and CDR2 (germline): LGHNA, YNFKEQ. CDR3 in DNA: TGTGCCAGCAGCCAAGTATTCAGGGGTAGCGGCGAGCAGTACTTC. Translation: CASSQVFRGSGEQYF.

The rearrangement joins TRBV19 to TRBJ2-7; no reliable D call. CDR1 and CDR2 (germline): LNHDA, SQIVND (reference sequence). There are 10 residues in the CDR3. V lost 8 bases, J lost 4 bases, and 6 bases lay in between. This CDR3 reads CASPRYEQYF. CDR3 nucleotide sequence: TGTGCCAGTCCTCGGTACGAGCAGTACTTC.

CDR3 in amino acids: CASSQERTRAASYNSPLHF. Written as DNA, the CDR3 is TGCGCCAGCAGCCAAGAAAGGACGCGGGCAGCCTCCTATAATTCACCCCTCCACTTT. V gene TRBV4-1 combines with J gene TRBJ1-6; D not resolved. The V end lost 0 bases, the J end lost 0 bases, and 15 bases lay between the germline ends. The CDR3 has 19 amino acids. Germline V gene data show CDR1 as MGHRA and CDR2 as YSYEKL.

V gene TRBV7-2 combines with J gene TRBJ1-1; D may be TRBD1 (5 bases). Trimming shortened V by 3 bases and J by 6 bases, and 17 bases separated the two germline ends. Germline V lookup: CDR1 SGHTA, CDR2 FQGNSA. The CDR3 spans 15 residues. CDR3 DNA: TGTGCCAGCAGCTTTCGCCAGGGCGCAAGAGCTGAAGCTTTCTTT. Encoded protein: CASSFRQGARAEAFF.

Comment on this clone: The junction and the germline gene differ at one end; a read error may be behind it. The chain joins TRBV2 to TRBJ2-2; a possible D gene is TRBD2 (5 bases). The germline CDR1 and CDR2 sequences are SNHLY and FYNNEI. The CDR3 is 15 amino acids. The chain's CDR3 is CASSEAAPGTGELFF. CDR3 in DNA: TGTGCCAGCAGCGAAGCGGCTCCTGGCACCGGGGAGCTGTTTTTT.

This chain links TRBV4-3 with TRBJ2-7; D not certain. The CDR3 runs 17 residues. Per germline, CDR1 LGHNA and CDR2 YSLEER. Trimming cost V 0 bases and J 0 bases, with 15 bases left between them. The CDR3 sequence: CASSQDINQFGSYEQYF. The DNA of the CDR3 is TGCGCCAGCAGCCAAGATATTAACCAATTCGGCTCCTACGAGCAGTACTTC.

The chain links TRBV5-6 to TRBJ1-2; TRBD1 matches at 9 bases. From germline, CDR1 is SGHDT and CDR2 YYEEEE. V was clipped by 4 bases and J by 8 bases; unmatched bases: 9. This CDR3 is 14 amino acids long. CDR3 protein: CASSTGQGWGGYTF. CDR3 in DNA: TGTGCCAGCAGCACGGGACAGGGCTGGGGGGGCTACACCTTC.

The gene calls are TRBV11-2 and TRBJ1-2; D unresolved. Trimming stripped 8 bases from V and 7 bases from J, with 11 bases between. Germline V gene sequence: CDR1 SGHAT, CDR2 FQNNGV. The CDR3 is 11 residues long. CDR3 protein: CASSSGSGYTF. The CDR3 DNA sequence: TGTGCCAGCTCATCAGGTTCTGGCTACACCTTC.

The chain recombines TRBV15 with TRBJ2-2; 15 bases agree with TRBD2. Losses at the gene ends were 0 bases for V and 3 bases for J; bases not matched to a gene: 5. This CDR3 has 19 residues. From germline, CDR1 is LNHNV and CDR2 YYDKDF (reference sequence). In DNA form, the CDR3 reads TGTGCCACCAGCAGAGACCGGACTAGCGGGGGGGCGGACACCGGGGAGCTGTTTTTT. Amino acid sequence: CATSRDRTSGGADTGELFF. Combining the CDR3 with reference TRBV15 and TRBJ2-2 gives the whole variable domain DAMVIQNPRYQVTQFGKPVTLSCSQTLNHNVMYWYQQKSSQAPKLLFHYYDKDFNNEADTPDNFQSRRPNTSFCFLDIRSPGLGDTAMYLCATSRDRTSGGADTGELFFGEGSRLTVL.

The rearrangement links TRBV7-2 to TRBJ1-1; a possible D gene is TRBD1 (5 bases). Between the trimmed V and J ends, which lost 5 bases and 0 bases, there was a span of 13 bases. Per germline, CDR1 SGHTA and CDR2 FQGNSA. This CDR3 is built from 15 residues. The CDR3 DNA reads TGTGCCAGCAGCGGGCAGGGAACCCTGAACACTGAAGCTTTCTTT. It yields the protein CASSGQGTLNTEAFF.

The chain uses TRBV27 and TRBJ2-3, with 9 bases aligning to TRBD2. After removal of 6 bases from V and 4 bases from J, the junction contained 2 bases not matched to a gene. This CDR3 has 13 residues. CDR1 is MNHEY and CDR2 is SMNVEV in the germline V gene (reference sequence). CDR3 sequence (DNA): TGTGCCAGCAGGCGGGGGGGGCCAGATACGCAGTATTTT. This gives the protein CASRRGGPDTQYF.